Listed here is a single T cell receptor (beta chain). This CDR3 is also generated by other DNA sequences in the sample. CDR1 is SGHRS, CDR2 YFSETQ, per germline. The ends lost 0 bases at V and 1 base at J; junction bases unmatched: 1. The CDR3 consists of 15 residues. The data stem from a study of blood T cell repertoires in COVID-19. In the source study's methods: Quantification of nucleated cells was approximated via reference gene primer amplification. Sequencing was performed with immunoSEQ multiplex PCR; in TCRdb, only in-frame clones are kept and a portion is missing. Clone size and the V and J calls come from that table; the DNA yielded D and trimming. The sample comprises about 270,000 clones, about 84% of which are singletons, and approximately 5% rests with the top ten.

This receptor was obtained from a woman aged 80 or over with COVID-19, enrolled during active disease. The chain links TRBV5-1 to TRBJ1-5; TRBD1 matches 7 bases. Sequencing was done on a sample of peripheral blood. CDR3 protein: CASSLEGASNQPQHF. Here the CDR3 DNA reads TGCGCCAGCAGCTTGGAGGGGGCCAGCAATCAGCCCCAGCATTTT.